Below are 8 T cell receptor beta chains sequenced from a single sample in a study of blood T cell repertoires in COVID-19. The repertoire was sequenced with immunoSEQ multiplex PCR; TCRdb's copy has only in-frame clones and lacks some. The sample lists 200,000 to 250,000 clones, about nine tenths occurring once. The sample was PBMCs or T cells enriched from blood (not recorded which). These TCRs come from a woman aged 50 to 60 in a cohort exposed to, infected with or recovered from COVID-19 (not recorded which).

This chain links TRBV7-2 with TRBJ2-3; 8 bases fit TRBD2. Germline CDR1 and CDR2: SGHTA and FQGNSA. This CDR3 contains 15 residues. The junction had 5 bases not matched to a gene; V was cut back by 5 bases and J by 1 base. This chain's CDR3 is CASSRAAGGTDTQYF. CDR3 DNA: TGTGCCAGCAGCCGTGCAGCGGGGGGCACAGATACGCAGTATTTT.

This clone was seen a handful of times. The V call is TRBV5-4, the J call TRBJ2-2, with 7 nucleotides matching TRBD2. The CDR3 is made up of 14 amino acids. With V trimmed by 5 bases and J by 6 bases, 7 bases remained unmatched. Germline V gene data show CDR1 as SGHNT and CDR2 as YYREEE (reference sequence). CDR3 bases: TGTGCCAGCAGACGGCAGCGGGGTTCCGGGGAGCTGTTTTTT. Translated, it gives CASRRQRGSGELFF. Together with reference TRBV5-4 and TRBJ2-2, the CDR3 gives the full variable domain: ETGVTQSPTHLIKTRGQQVTLRCSSQSGHNTVSWYQQALGQGPQFIFQYYREEENGRGNFPPRFSGLQFPNYSSELNVNALELDDSALYLCASRRQRGSGELFFGEGSRLTVL.

CDR3 sequence reads: CASGIEEGYEQYF. The DNA of the CDR3 is TGTGCTAGTGGGATTGAGGAGGGCTACGAGCAGTACTTC. The genes are TRBV12-5 and TRBJ2-7; tentative D call: TRBD2 (6 bases). CDR3 length: 13 residues. V was shortened by 6 bases and J by 3 bases, with 12 bases between the two germline ends. The germline gives CDR1 LGHNT, CDR2 FRNRAP.

CDR3 sequence (DNA): TGCGCCAGCAGCTTGGCCGAGACACATTATCCGCCCCAGCATTTT. Residues: CASSLAETHYPPQHF. The V call is TRBV5-1, the J call TRBJ1-5; no reliable D call. Trimming left V 0 bases short and J 9 bases short, with 16 bases between. CDR3 length: 15 amino acids. In germline, CDR1 is SGHRS, CDR2 YFSETQ.

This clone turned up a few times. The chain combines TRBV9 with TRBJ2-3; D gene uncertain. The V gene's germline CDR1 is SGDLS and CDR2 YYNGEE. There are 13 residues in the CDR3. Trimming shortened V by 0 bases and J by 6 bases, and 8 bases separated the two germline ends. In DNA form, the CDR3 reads TGTGCCAGCAGCGTAGAAGTACTGGATACGCAGTATTTT. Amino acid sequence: CASSVEVLDTQYF.

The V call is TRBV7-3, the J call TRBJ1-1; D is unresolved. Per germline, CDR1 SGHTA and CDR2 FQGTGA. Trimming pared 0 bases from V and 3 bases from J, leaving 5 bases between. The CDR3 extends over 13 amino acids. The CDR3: CASSLTEYTEAFF. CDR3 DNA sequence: TGTGCCAGCAGCTTAACAGAGTACACTGAAGCTTTCTTT.

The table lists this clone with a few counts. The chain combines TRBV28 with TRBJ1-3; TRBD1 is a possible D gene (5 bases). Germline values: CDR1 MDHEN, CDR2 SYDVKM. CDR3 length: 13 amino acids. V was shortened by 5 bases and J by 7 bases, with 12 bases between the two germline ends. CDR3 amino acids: CASSPPGINTIYF. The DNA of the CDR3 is TGTGCCAGCAGTCCTCCAGGGATTAACACCATATATTTT.

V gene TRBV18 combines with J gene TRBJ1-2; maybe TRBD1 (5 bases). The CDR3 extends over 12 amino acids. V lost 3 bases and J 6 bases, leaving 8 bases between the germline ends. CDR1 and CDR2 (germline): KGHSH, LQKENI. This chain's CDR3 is CASSPSRDGYTF. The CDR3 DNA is TGTGCCAGCTCACCCAGCAGGGATGGCTACACCTTC. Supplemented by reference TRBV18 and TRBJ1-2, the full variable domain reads NAGVMQNPRHLVRRRGQEARLRCSPMKGHSHVYWYRQLPEEGLKFMVYLQKENIIDESGMPKERFSAEFPKEGPSILRIQQVVRGDSAAYFCASSPSRDGYTFGSGTRLTVV.